Below, 27 T cell receptor beta chains from the same sample are listed, as sequenced in a study of T cell clonotyping in hematopoietic cell transplantation. Profiling relied on immunoSEQ multiplex PCR, and the TCRdb table lists in-frame clones only, not all of them. The sample yields roughly 5,000 clones, roughly 68% seen once. The specimen comprised PBMCs, sampled 180 days after allogeneic stem cell transplant. The receptors here all came from a male patient aged 45-59 years who had an allogeneic stem cell transplant from an unrelated donor, so the T cells may come from the graft donor. Some clones in this sample may be carry-over from other donors' samples.

The chain employs TRBV25-1 and TRBJ2-1; D assignment may be TRBD1 or TRBD2 (5 bases each). The CDR3 runs 12 residues. The germline CDR1 and CDR2 sequences are MGHDK and SYGVNS. The V and J ends lost 4 bases and 13 bases respectively, with 14 bases between them. This CDR3 is CASSGDPKDQFF. The CDR3 DNA is TGTGCCAGCAGTGGGGACCCTAAAGACCAGTTCTTC. The full variable domain, with the rest looked up from reference TRBV25-1 and TRBJ2-1, is EADIYQTPRYLVIGTGKKITLECSQTMGHDKMYWYQQDPGMELHLIHYSYGVNSTEKGDLSSESTVSRIRTEHFPLTLESARPSHTSQYLCASSGDPKDQFFGPGTRLTVL.

The chain is built from TRBV10-3 and TRBJ2-1; 13 positions match TRBD2. The CDR3 extends over 15 amino acids. Germline CDR1 is ENHRY and CDR2 is SYGVKD. The V segment lost 0 bases and the J segment 7 bases; nucleotides outside the gene matches: 0. CDR3 protein: CAISESGLAGNEQFF. In nucleotides, the CDR3 is TGTGCCATCAGTGAGTCGGGACTAGCGGGGAATGAGCAGTTCTTC.

J is TRBJ1-1 and V is TRBV6-5; D not resolved. V dropped 6 bases and J dropped 1 base, with 15 bases sitting between them. CDR1 and CDR2 from the germline V gene are MNHEY and SVGAGI. There are 15 residues in the CDR3. The CDR3, as DNA: TGTGCCAGCAGATCCAACGCATGGGGGAACACTGAAGCTTTCTTT. It encodes CASRSNAWGNTEAFF.

The chain recombines TRBV4-2 with TRBJ2-3, with TRBD1 as a possible D gene (6 bases). The V and J ends lost 4 bases and 1 base respectively, with 12 bases between them. The CDR3 runs to 15 residues. From germline, CDR1 is LGHNA and CDR2 YNFKEQ. CDR3 amino acids: CASSPGRQGTDTQYF. CDR3 in DNA: TGTGCCAGCAGCCCCGGTAGACAGGGCACAGATACGCAGTATTTT.

This clone appeared a few times. Other nucleotide sequences in the sample specify the same CDR3. The chain links TRBV19 to TRBJ2-7; 7 nucleotides align to TRBD1. This CDR3 is built from 15 residues. From germline, CDR1 is LNHDA and CDR2 SQIVND (reference sequence). V lost 6 bases, J lost 0 bases, and 8 bases stayed unmatched. Written as DNA, the CDR3 is TGTGCCAGTAGCCCCCGGACAGGAATCTCCTACGAGCAGTACTTC. This translates into CASSPRTGISYEQYF.

This clone occurred a few times. The chain has TRBV5-1 and TRBJ2-7, with 8 bases lining up with TRBD2. The junction had 20 bases not matched to a gene; V was cut back by 0 bases and J by 3 bases. This CDR3 is 20 amino acids long. In germline, CDR1 is SGHRS, CDR2 YFSETQ. The chain's CDR3 is CASSLAGTGMGAGESYEQYF. The CDR3 nucleotides read TGCGCCAGCAGCTTGGCCGGTACAGGGATGGGAGCGGGAGAGAGCTACGAGCAGTACTTC.

This clone was counted between two and nine times. V gene TRBV28 combines with J gene TRBJ1-2; no clear D. The V and J ends lost 6 bases and 5 bases respectively, with 7 bases between them. The CDR3 length is 11 residues. From germline, CDR1 is MDHEN and CDR2 SYDVKM. The CDR3 coding sequence is TGTGCCAGCAGCCGGATGTATGGCTACACCTTC. It is translated as CASSRMYGYTF.

This rearrangement joins TRBV5-4 to TRBJ2-2; 11 bases fit TRBD2. Germline V gene data show CDR1 as SGHNT and CDR2 as YYREEE (reference sequence). The V gene end was trimmed by 4 bases and the J gene end by 4 bases; junction bases not matched to a gene: 6. The CDR3 has 16 residues. CDR3 region: CASSRGLAVSTGELFF. CDR3 coding DNA: TGTGCCAGCAGCCGGGGACTAGCGGTCTCCACCGGGGAGCTGTTTTTT.

The chain uses TRBV6-6 and TRBJ2-7, with 7 bases identical to TRBD1. Germline values: CDR1 MNHNY, CDR2 SVGAGI (reference sequence). V lost 2 bases and J lost 1; bases outside the gene matches: 5. This CDR3 comprises 15 residues. CDR3 protein: CASSYTGAGSYEQYF. The CDR3, as DNA: TGTGCCAGCAGTTACACAGGGGCAGGGTCCTACGAGCAGTACTTC.

The chain joins TRBV7-9 to TRBJ2-1, with TRBD1 matching 7 bases. The CDR3 length is 13 residues. V lost 6 bases, J lost 6 bases, and 5 bases stayed unmatched. Germline V gives CDR1 SEHNR, CDR2 FQNEAQ (reference sequence). The CDR3 DNA reads as TGTGCCAGCAGTAGTACAGGGGCCAATGAGCAGTTCTTC. It encodes CASSSTGANEQFF.

In this sample, this clone turned up once. The chain links TRBV6-5 to TRBJ2-7; D is perhaps TRBD1 (6 bases). CDR3 length: 13 residues. Looked up from germline, CDR1 is MNHEY and CDR2 is SVGAGI. V was shortened by 2 bases and J by 2 bases, with 7 bases between the two germline ends. CDR3 protein: CASSYQGPYEQYF. In DNA form, the CDR3 reads TGTGCCAGCAGTTACCAGGGGCCCTACGAGCAGTACTTC.

The chain employs TRBV4-2 and TRBJ1-1; D is unresolved. Germline lookup yields CDR1 LGHNA and CDR2 YNFKEQ. V was shortened by 3 bases and J by 1 base, with 9 bases between the two germline ends. This CDR3 is built from 14 residues. This CDR3 reads CASSQMGRNTEAFF. CDR3 bases: TGTGCCAGCAGCCAGATGGGTAGGAACACTGAAGCTTTCTTT.

The genes are TRBV7-9 and TRBJ2-3, with 8 bases identical to TRBD2. CDR1 and CDR2 (germline): SEHNR, FQNEAQ (reference sequence). The CDR3 spans 13 residues. V trimming: 4 bases; J trimming: 5 bases; junction bases outside the gene matches: 2. In nucleotides, the CDR3 is TGTGCCAGCAGCTGGCTAGCGGGAGATACGCAGTATTTT. It translates to CASSWLAGDTQYF.

This clone was seen a handful of times. The CDR3 reads CASSFLNGYHSGYTF. CDR3 DNA sequence: TGTGCCAGCAGCTTCCTTAATGGTTACCACTCTGGCTACACCTTC. The chain links TRBV5-8 to TRBJ1-2; D unclear. The V gene's germline CDR1 is SGHTS and CDR2 YDEGEE. Between the trimmed V and J ends, which lost 2 bases and 7 bases, there was a span of 18 bases. This CDR3 spans 15 amino acids.

The chain recombines TRBV12-5 with TRBJ1-1; 9 bases match TRBD1. V shed 2 bases and J 0 bases; nucleotides not matched to a gene: 22. The germline gives CDR1 LGHNT, CDR2 FRNRAP. CDR3 size: 22 residues. The CDR3 loop reads CASGLFIGQGRLLSLMNTEAFF. In DNA form, the CDR3 reads TGTGCTAGTGGTTTGTTTATCGGACAGGGGAGGTTGCTGTCGCTGATGAACACTGAAGCTTTCTTT.

The rearrangement uses TRBV6-5 and TRBJ2-1; TRBD2 matches at 9 bases. J gave up 6 bases and V 0 bases, and 3 bases lay outside the gene matches. Germline V gene lookup returns CDR1 MNHEY and CDR2 SVGAGI. The CDR3 covers 15 residues. This CDR3 is CASSYSGLASNEQFF. CDR3 nucleotide sequence: TGTGCCAGCAGTTACTCTGGACTAGCGTCCAATGAGCAGTTCTTC.

The J gene is TRBJ1-5, the V gene TRBV19, with D possibly matching TRBD1 (6 bases). Trimming pared 8 bases from V and 7 bases from J, leaving 15 bases between. The length of the CDR3 is 13 residues. Germline V CDR1 and CDR2: LNHDA, SQIVND (reference sequence). CDR3 DNA sequence: TGTGCCAGTTCATCAGGGGTACGGCAGCCCCAGCATTTT. It is translated as CASSSGVRQPQHF.

The chain links TRBV2 to TRBJ2-5; TRBD2 agrees at 9 bases. The CDR3 consists of 11 residues. The ends lost 6 bases at V and 11 bases at J; junction bases unmatched: 4. The germline CDR1 and CDR2 sequences are SNHLY and FYNNEI. The CDR3: CASSLTSGQYF. The CDR3, as DNA: TGTGCCAGCAGCTTGACTAGCGGTCAGTACTTC.

This clone was picked up a small number of times. This chain joins TRBV11-2 and TRBJ1-2, with 8 bases matching TRBD1. The CDR3 consists of 17 residues. The V gene end was trimmed by 2 bases and the J gene end by 4 bases; junction bases not matched to a gene: 12. Germline V gene sequence: CDR1 SGHAT, CDR2 FQNNGV. CDR3 nucleotides: TGTGCCAGCAGCTTAAACGACAGGGGCCTTAACCTCTATGGCTACACCTTC. This sequence encodes CASSLNDRGLNLYGYTF.

This clone is medium-sized. CDR3 sequence reads: CASSIGEGVNEQYF. The DNA of the CDR3 is TGTGCCAGTAGTATCGGCGAAGGGGTAAACGAGCAGTACTTC. The chain recombines TRBV19 with TRBJ2-7; maybe TRBD1 (5 bases). V lost 3 bases and J 5 bases, leaving 14 bases between the germline ends. This CDR3 has 14 amino acids. Germline lookup yields CDR1 LNHDA and CDR2 SQIVND (reference sequence).

The chain combines TRBV5-1 with TRBJ1-2; D not resolved. The V end lost 0 bases, the J end lost 0 bases, and 12 bases lay between the germline ends. Germline V gene data show CDR1 as SGHRS and CDR2 as YFSETQ. This CDR3 has 16 amino acids. The CDR3 is CASSLDADPTNYGYTF. The CDR3, as DNA: TGCGCCAGCAGCTTGGATGCAGACCCAACTAACTATGGCTACACCTTC.

The J gene is TRBJ1-1, the V gene TRBV6-5, with 8 bases fitting TRBD1. The V gene's germline CDR1 is MNHEY and CDR2 SVGAGI. After removal of 6 bases from V and 5 bases from J, the junction contained 8 bases not matched to a gene. This CDR3 has 14 residues. The CDR3 protein is CASSYRGSITEAFF. CDR3 nucleotide sequence: TGTGCCAGCAGCTACAGGGGGAGTATAACTGAAGCTTTCTTT.

The chain carries TRBV6-6 and TRBJ1-3; no reliable D call. This CDR3 comprises 15 residues. V dropped 9 bases and J dropped 3 bases, with 18 bases sitting between them. Per the germline V gene, CDR1 is MNHNY and CDR2 is SVGAGI (reference sequence). In nucleotides, the CDR3 is TGTGCCAGTGGGGAAGCATCTATCCTTGGAAACACCATATATTTT. It encodes CASGEASILGNTIYF.

The J gene is TRBJ1-6, the V gene TRBV7-9; perhaps TRBD1 as D (5 bases). This CDR3 region has 15 residues. Germline CDR1 and CDR2: SEHNR and FQNEAQ (reference sequence). The germline V and J ends were trimmed by 2 bases and 8 bases, with 13 bases remaining between them. The CDR3: CASSLREARDSPLHF. DNA for the CDR3: TGTGCCAGCAGCTTAAGGGAGGCCAGGGATTCACCCCTCCACTTT.

The chain uses TRBV5-1 and TRBJ1-1, with D hard to call. This CDR3 has 14 residues. Trimming stripped 4 bases from V and 0 bases from J, with 10 bases between. Germline V gives CDR1 SGHRS, CDR2 YFSETQ. The CDR3 region is CASSQPNMNTEAFF. CDR3 nucleotides: TGCGCCAGCAGCCAGCCCAACATGAACACTGAAGCTTTCTTT. The full variable domain, its missing parts supplied by reference TRBV5-1 and TRBJ1-1, is KAGVTQTPRYLIKTRGQQVTLSCSPISGHRSVSWYQQTPGQGLQFLFEYFSETQRNKGNFPGRFSGRQFSNSRSEMNVSTLELGDSALYLCASSQPNMNTEAFFGQGTRLTVV.

V and J are TRBV10-2 and TRBJ1-2; D is unclear. This CDR3 is 15 amino acids long. Trimming stripped 3 bases from V and 5 bases from J, with 16 bases between. Germline CDR1 and CDR2: WSHSY and SAAADI. In DNA, the CDR3 is TGCGCCAGCAGTGATTTTGGAGGAGGGAGATATGGCTACACCTTC. Amino acid sequence: CASSDFGGGRYGYTF.

The rearrangement links TRBV6-6 to TRBJ2-1; maybe TRBD1 (5 bases). There are 12 residues in the CDR3. The V and J ends lost 5 bases and 5 bases respectively, with 7 bases between them. Per germline, CDR1 MNHNY and CDR2 SVGAGI (reference sequence). This CDR3 is CASSKTDNEQFF. CDR3 coding DNA: TGTGCCAGCAGTAAGACAGACAATGAGCAGTTCTTC.